These 29 T cell receptor beta chains share one sample of origin, sequenced in a study of T cell responses to AZD1222 COVID-19 vaccine. The protocol was immunoSEQ multiplex PCR, while the TCRdb copy is restricted to in-frame clones and leaves out a portion. Seen here are about 150,000 clones, about 91% observed once, and the top ten hold about 1.5%. The sequencing used peripheral blood, collected on day 0 of AZD1222 vaccination. The receptors derive from an adult in good health.

The V gene is TRBV11-3, the J gene TRBJ2-7; D remains unclear. Germline loops: CDR1 SGHNT, CDR2 YENEEA. V lost 2 bases, J lost 0 bases, and 5 bases lay in between. CDR3 size: 13 residues. CDR3 amino acids: CASSLKVSYEQYF. DNA for the CDR3: TGTGCCAGCAGCTTAAAGGTCTCCTACGAGCAGTACTTC.

The chain carries TRBV7-8 and TRBJ1-6; D is perhaps TRBD1 (5 bases). The V gene's germline CDR1 is SGHVS and CDR2 FQNEAQ. This CDR3 is 18 amino acids long. V shed 5 bases and J shed 2 bases, with 19 bases lying between them. Here the CDR3 reads CASSPERGGSPYNSPLHF. DNA for the CDR3: TGTGCCAGCAGCCCTGAGCGGGGGGGAAGTCCCTATAATTCACCCCTCCACTTT.

J is TRBJ1-2 and V is TRBV10-3; no definite D call. Trimming stripped 6 bases from V and 0 bases from J, with 11 bases between. Germline V gene lookup returns CDR1 ENHRY and CDR2 SYGVKD. This CDR3 contains 14 residues. The CDR3 reads CAISPGPPNYGYTF. The CDR3 DNA sequence: TGTGCCATCAGCCCGGGCCCCCCTAACTATGGCTACACCTTC.

The chain has TRBV5-1 and TRBJ1-4; weak D call: TRBD1 (5 bases). V shed 0 bases and J shed 7 bases, with 13 bases lying between them. The CDR3 totals 15 residues. Germline V CDR1 and CDR2: SGHRS, YFSETQ. CDR3 DNA sequence: TGCGCCAGCAGCTTGGCCACAGGCCGGGGTGAAAAACTGTTTTTT. The encoded protein is CASSLATGRGEKLFF.

The rearrangement joins TRBV10-2 to TRBJ2-2; D assignment may be TRBD1 or TRBD2 (5 bases each). Trimming shortened V by 6 bases and J by 0 bases, and 11 bases separated the two germline ends. This CDR3 has 15 residues. From germline, CDR1 is WSHSY and CDR2 SAAADI. The CDR3 DNA reads as TGCGCCAGCAGATCCGGGACGACGAACACCGGGGAGCTGTTTTTT. Encoded protein: CASRSGTTNTGELFF.

The chain has TRBV7-3 and TRBJ1-2; 9 bases are a match to TRBD1. Germline CDR1 is SGHTA and CDR2 is FQGTGA. Germline trimming cut 1 base from V and 5 bases from J; bases unmatched to any gene: 5. The length of the CDR3 is 15 residues. The CDR3, as DNA: TGTGCCAGCAGCTTAAAAGGACAGGGGCTATATGGCTACACCTTC. Protein product: CASSLKGQGLYGYTF.

This clone was counted a few times. This chain uses TRBV5-1 with TRBJ2-1; 10 nucleotides match TRBD2. V trimming: 4 bases; J trimming: 5 bases; junction bases outside the gene matches: 9. Germline loops: CDR1 SGHRS, CDR2 YFSETQ. The CDR3 has 16 amino acids. The CDR3 here is CASSHGIAGGDNEQFF. CDR3 DNA: TGCGCCAGCAGCCACGGGATAGCGGGGGGAGACAATGAGCAGTTCTTC.

This clone was found a few times. The chain links TRBV5-1 to TRBJ2-1; a possible D gene is TRBD1 (6 bases). V gave up 9 bases and J gave up 0 bases, with 16 bases separating them. Germline V gene lookup returns CDR1 SGHRS and CDR2 YFSETQ. This CDR3 region has 15 residues. The CDR3 nucleotides read TGCGCCACCTCTACCCAGGGGAACTCCTACAATGAGCAGTTCTTC. Protein sequence: CATSTQGNSYNEQFF.

The J gene is TRBJ2-2, the V gene TRBV27, with 8 bases lining up with TRBD2. The J segment lost 2 bases and the V segment lost 10 bases, leaving 9 bases of the junction unmatched. This CDR3 region has 15 residues. Germline CDR1 is MNHEY and CDR2 is SMNVEV (reference sequence). The CDR3 DNA reads as TGTGCCACCTTCGACCGGGGGGGAAACACCGGGGAGCTGTTTTTT. It translates to CATFDRGGNTGELFF.

The chain employs TRBV9 and TRBJ1-5; D gene unclear. Germline V gene sequence: CDR1 SGDLS, CDR2 YYNGEE. The CDR3 loop spans 15 amino acids. With 0 bases removed from V and 5 bases from J, the gap between germline ends came to 12 bases. This CDR3 is CASSVAGLRDQPQHF. The DNA of the CDR3 is TGTGCCAGCAGCGTAGCGGGCCTACGGGATCAGCCCCAGCATTTT.

This clone was counted between two and nine times. The V gene is TRBV6-5, the J gene TRBJ1-5; no reliable D call. Trimming pared 6 bases from V and 0 bases from J, leaving 9 bases between. Germline V gene data show CDR1 as MNHEY and CDR2 as SVGAGI. This CDR3 is built from 14 residues. The CDR3 sequence: CASSYGYSNQPQHF. The DNA of the CDR3 is TGTGCCAGCAGCTACGGGTATAGCAATCAGCCCCAGCATTTT.

The chain combines TRBV6-5 with TRBJ1-6; D unresolved. CDR3 length equals 13 residues. Trimming removed 2 bases from V and 10 bases from J, with 9 bases in between. CDR1 and CDR2 (germline): MNHEY, SVGAGI. The CDR3 bases are TGTGCCAGCAGTTACGAGTGGGAGTCACCCCTCCACTTT. This translates into CASSYEWESPLHF.

CDR3 amino acids: CATSRGDRGLPYEQYF. For the CDR3, the DNA is TGTGCCACCAGCAGAGGAGACAGGGGGCTACCCTACGAGCAGTACTTC. The J gene is TRBJ2-7, the V gene TRBV15; 10 bases map to TRBD1. Germline CDR1 reads LNHNV; CDR2 reads YYDKDF (reference sequence). The trim removed 1 base at V and 2 bases at J, leaving 5 bases unmatched. This CDR3 contains 16 residues.

This clone appeared a few times. The chain is built from TRBV27 and TRBJ2-7; 7 bases line up with TRBD2. V was clipped by 5 bases and J by 2 bases; unmatched bases: 9. The CDR3 covers 15 residues. Germline lookup yields CDR1 MNHEY and CDR2 SMNVEV (reference sequence). The CDR3 DNA reads TGTGCCAGCAGTCCACCCCCGGGGGGAACCTACGAGCAGTACTTC. Translating gives CASSPPPGGTYEQYF.

The chain is built from TRBV5-1 and TRBJ2-7; D gene unclear. Trimming pared 2 bases from V and 0 bases from J, leaving 9 bases between. Germline CDR1 reads SGHRS; CDR2 reads YFSETQ. The CDR3 is made up of 14 amino acids. DNA for the CDR3: TGCGCCAGCAGCTTTCTGGCTAACTCCTACGAGCAGTACTTC. Translated: CASSFLANSYEQYF.

This chain links TRBV11-3 with TRBJ2-7; D gene uncertain. CDR1 is SGHNT and CDR2 is YENEEA in the germline V gene. Trimming pared 2 bases from V and 2 bases from J, leaving 10 bases between. The CDR3 totals 14 residues. The CDR3 is CASSLYSGAYEQYF. The CDR3 nucleotides are TGTGCCAGCAGCTTATATTCGGGTGCCTACGAGCAGTACTTC.

The chain links TRBV14 to TRBJ1-2; 7 bases are a match to TRBD1. Germline trimming cut 4 bases from V and 5 bases from J; bases unmatched to any gene: 10. Germline V gene data show CDR1 as SGHDN and CDR2 as FVKESK. CDR3 length: 15 amino acids. The CDR3 loop is CASSPGGSIPYGYTF. As DNA, the CDR3 is TGTGCCAGCAGCCCAGGGGGGTCGATACCATATGGCTACACCTTC.

This clone was seen only once. J is TRBJ1-1 and V is TRBV29-1; D is undetermined. The ends were cut back, 7 bases at V and 3 bases at J, with 9 bases in the middle. CDR1 and CDR2 from the germline V gene are SQVTM and ANQGSEA. The CDR3 extends over 11 amino acids. Here the CDR3 DNA reads TGCAGCGGCAAGCGGGACACTGAAGCTTTCTTT. Translating gives CSGKRDTEAFF.

Regarding this clone: Additional DNA sequences in this sample encode the identical CDR3. J is TRBJ2-3 and V is TRBV6-2 or TRBV6-3; D gene unclear. This CDR3 is built from 15 residues. CDR1 is MNHEY, CDR2 SVGEGT, per germline. V gave up 1 base and J gave up 0 bases, with 8 bases separating them. CDR3 bases: TGTGCCAGCAGTTACTTCGGGCCCAGCACAGATACGCAGTATTTT. The encoded protein is CASSYFGPSTDTQYF.

The rearrangement joins TRBV7-2 to TRBJ1-1, with D tentatively TRBD1 (5 bases). V was cut by 3 bases and J by 4 bases, with 9 bases left in between. The V gene's germline CDR1 is SGHTA and CDR2 FQGNSA. The CDR3 covers 13 residues. The CDR3 loop reads CASSLVTATEAFF. For the CDR3, the DNA is TGTGCCAGCAGCTTGGTGACAGCCACTGAAGCTTTCTTT.

Of note for this clone: In the same sample, other DNA sequences code for this CDR3. This chain uses TRBV19 with TRBJ2-1, with unresolved D. Germline V lookup: CDR1 LNHDA, CDR2 SQIVND (reference sequence). This CDR3 comprises 12 residues. V dropped 2 bases and J dropped 7 bases, with 6 bases sitting between them. The CDR3 region is CASSISANEQFF. CDR3 nucleotide sequence: TGTGCCAGTAGTATATCGGCAAATGAGCAGTTCTTC.

This CDR3 is CASSPSGKNTEAFF. The DNA of the CDR3 is TGTGCCAGCAGCCCCTCCGGGAAGAACACTGAAGCTTTCTTT. The chain is built from TRBV3-1 (or the pseudogene TRBV3-2) and TRBJ1-1; D gene ambiguous. Germline values: CDR1 LGHDT, CDR2 YNNKEL (reference sequence). The CDR3 consists of 14 residues. V was pared by 4 bases and J by 1 base, with 10 bases between.

The chain employs TRBV24-1 and TRBJ2-7; 8 positions agree with TRBD1. Germline V gene data show CDR1 as KGHDR and CDR2 as SFDVKD. The CDR3 is made up of 14 amino acids. J was trimmed by 3 bases and V by 6 bases; bases with no gene match: 6. CDR3 loop: CATSRTDRDYEQYF. The CDR3 nucleotides are TGTGCCACCAGTCGGACGGACAGGGACTACGAGCAGTACTTC.

V usage is TRBV5-1 and J usage is TRBJ2-2; TRBD1 aligns across 9 bases. The CDR3 loop spans 15 amino acids. Looked up from germline, CDR1 is SGHRS and CDR2 is YFSETQ. The ends lost 6 bases at V and 5 bases at J; junction bases unmatched: 8. CDR3 coding DNA: TGCGCCAGCACCACACTACAGGGGGCGACCGGGGAGCTGTTTTTT. Its protein product is CASTTLQGATGELFF.

The V call is TRBV6-5, the J call TRBJ1-5; no reliable D call. Germline V gives CDR1 MNHEY, CDR2 SVGAGI. V was shortened by 7 bases and J by 0 bases, with 7 bases between the two germline ends. This CDR3 has 13 residues. CDR3 nucleotide sequence: TGTGCCAGCAAAGGATATAGCAATCAGCCCCAGCATTTT. Amino acids: CASKGYSNQPQHF.

The V and J genes are TRBV19 and TRBJ1-5, with 7 positions matching TRBD1. With 7 bases clipped from V and 4 bases from J, the junction kept 7 bases outside the gene matches. Germline V gene data show CDR1 as LNHDA and CDR2 as SQIVND (reference sequence). The CDR3 loop spans 14 amino acids. CDR3 loop: CASKGDSYNQPQHF. In nucleotides, the CDR3 is TGTGCCAGTAAGGGGGACAGCTATAATCAGCCCCAGCATTTT.

The V call is TRBV9, the J call TRBJ2-5; perhaps TRBD2 as D (5 bases). The CDR3 length is 12 residues. Trimming cost V 3 bases and J 4 bases, with 7 bases left between them. The germline gives CDR1 SGDLS, CDR2 YYNGEE. CDR3 nucleotides: TGTGCCAGCAGCGCCGAGGGAGAGACCCAGTACTTC. Translation: CASSAEGETQYF.

V usage is TRBV9 and J usage is TRBJ2-7; TRBD2 matches 8 bases. Trimming removed 0 bases from V and 5 bases from J; junction bases left unmatched: 10. Looked up from germline, CDR1 is SGDLS and CDR2 is YYNGEE. The CDR3 sequence is 16 residues long. CDR3 coding DNA: TGTGCCAGCAGCGTAGGTAAGGCGGGAGGCAGAAACGAGCAGTACTTC. It is translated as CASSVGKAGGRNEQYF.

The chain employs TRBV27 and TRBJ1-1; D unclear. The CDR3 covers 14 residues. V dropped 1 base and J dropped 2 bases, with 8 bases sitting between them. CDR1 MNHEY and CDR2 SMNVEV come from the germline V gene (reference sequence). The CDR3 DNA is TGTGCCAGCAGTTTATGCGGGGAAAACACTGAAGCTTTCTTT. As protein: CASSLCGENTEAFF.